This paragraph covers one T cell receptor (beta chain) sequence. What it binds is not known. Per the germline V gene, CDR1 is SEHNR and CDR2 is FQNEAQ (reference sequence). The V gene lost 5 bases and the J gene lost 7 bases, with 21 bases spanning the gap. The CDR3 contains 17 residues. The sample is drawn from a study of cytomegalovirus exposure and HLA in healthy donors. About the research overall: T cells numbering around 190 million yielded fewer than 140 million unique TCR beta sequences in an earlier analysis.

Broader study findings: Apparent HLA restriction characterized most CMV-associated TCR beta chains in a later analysis. Accurate prediction of HLA-A and HLA-B alleles (for most subjects) was reportedly achieved from TCR beta sequences. In vitro assays verified that a few CMV-associated chains recognized CMV antigens specifically.

The PCR used 60 Vbeta and 13 Jbeta primers. Assay used: immunoSEQ multiplex PCR; TCRdb lists only in-frame clones, some missing. Of about 150,000 clones listed, around three quarters are singletons. The clonotype originates from a woman aged 40-49 years in good health and CMV-seronegative. The rearrangement uses TRBV7-9 and TRBJ1-6; D remains ambiguous. Sequencing was done on a sample of PBMCs. The CDR3 sequence: CASSPFLTPSYNSPLHF. DNA for the CDR3: TGTGCCAGCAGCCCTTTTCTAACCCCAAGCTACAATTCACCCCTCCACTTT. Complete variable domain (other parts from reference TRBV7-9 and TRBJ1-6): DTGVSQNPRHKITKRGQNVTFRCDPISEHNRLYWYRQTLGQGPEFLTYFQNEAQLEKSRLLSDRFSAERPKGSFSTLEIQRTEQGDSAMYLCASSPFLTPSYNSPLHFGNGTRLTVT.